This record covers a single TCR beta chain. The CDR3 is made up of 13 amino acids. Germline values: CDR1 SQVTM, CDR2 ANQGSEA. The data belong to a study of T cells expressing NK-cell markers. Study at large: Cells sorted as CD3+CD56+NKG2C+, CD3+CD56+NKG2C- and CD3+CD56-NKG2C+ T cells supplied the TCR beta repertoires. Eight donors were sequenced, seven testing HCMV-seropositive and one testing seronegative.

One entry per CDR3 protein, without DNA, is what TCRdb gives after re-calling the 5' RACE reads. The repertoire table contains about 550,000 distinct CDR3 sequences. The clonotype was recovered from a man younger than 35 in good health. The sample taken for sequencing was blood T cells: a sorted CD56 or NKG2C T cell subset, CD4+ or CD8+ T cells, or bulk PBMC T cells (not recorded which). This chain uses TRBV29-1 with TRBJ2-3; TCRdb proposes TRBD1, but this gene call is untestable without DNA. CDR3 region: CSVKSTGSDTQYF.